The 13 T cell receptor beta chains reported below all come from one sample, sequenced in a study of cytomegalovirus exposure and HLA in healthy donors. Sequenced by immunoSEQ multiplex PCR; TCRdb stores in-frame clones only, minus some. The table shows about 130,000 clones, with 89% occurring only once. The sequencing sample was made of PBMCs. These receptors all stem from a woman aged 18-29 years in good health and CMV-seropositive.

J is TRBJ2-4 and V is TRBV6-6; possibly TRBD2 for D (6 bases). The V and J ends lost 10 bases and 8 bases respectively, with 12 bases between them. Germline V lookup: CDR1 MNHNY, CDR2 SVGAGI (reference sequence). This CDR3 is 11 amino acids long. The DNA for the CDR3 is TGTGCCACTAGGGAGGAGTACATTCAGTACTTC. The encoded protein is CATREEYIQYF.

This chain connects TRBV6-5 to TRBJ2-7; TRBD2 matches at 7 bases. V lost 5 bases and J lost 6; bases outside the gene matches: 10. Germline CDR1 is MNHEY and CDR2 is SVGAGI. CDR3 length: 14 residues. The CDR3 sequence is CASSPYRGVGEQYF. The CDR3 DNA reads TGTGCCAGCAGTCCTTACCGGGGGGTGGGCGAGCAGTACTTC.

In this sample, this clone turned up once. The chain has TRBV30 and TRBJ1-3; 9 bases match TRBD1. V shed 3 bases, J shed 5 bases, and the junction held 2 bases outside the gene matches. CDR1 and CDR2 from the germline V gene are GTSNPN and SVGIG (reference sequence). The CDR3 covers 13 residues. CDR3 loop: CAWRGTGRNTIYF. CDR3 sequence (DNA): TGTGCCTGGAGGGGGACAGGGCGAAACACCATATATTTT.

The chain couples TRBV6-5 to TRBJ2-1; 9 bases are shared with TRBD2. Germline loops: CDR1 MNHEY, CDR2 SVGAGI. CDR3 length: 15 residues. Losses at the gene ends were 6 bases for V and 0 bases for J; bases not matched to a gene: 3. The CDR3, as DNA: TGTGCCAGCAGGTCACTAGCGGGCTCCTACAATGAGCAGTTCTTC. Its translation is CASRSLAGSYNEQFF.

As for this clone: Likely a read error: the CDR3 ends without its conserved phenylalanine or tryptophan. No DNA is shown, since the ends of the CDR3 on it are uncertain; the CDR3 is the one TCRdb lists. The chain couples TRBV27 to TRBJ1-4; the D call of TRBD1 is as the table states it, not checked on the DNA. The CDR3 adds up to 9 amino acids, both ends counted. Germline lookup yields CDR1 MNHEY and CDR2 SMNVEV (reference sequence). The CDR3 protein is CASSSEVQD.

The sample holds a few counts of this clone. The CDR3 spells CASSPDTSRDFYGYTF. Written as DNA, the CDR3 is TGCGCCAGCAGCCCGGACACCTCTCGGGACTTCTATGGCTACACCTTC. The rearrangement uses TRBV4-1 and TRBJ1-2; perhaps TRBD1 as D (5 bases). V shed 4 bases and J shed 4 bases, with 19 bases lying between them. Germline V gene lookup returns CDR1 MGHRA and CDR2 YSYEKL. The CDR3 has 16 residues.

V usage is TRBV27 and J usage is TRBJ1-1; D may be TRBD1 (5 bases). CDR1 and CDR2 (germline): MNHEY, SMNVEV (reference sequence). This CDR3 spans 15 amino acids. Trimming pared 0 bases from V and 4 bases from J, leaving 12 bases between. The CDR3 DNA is TGTGCCAGCAGTTTATCGGGGCAGGGAGGCACTGAAGCTTTCTTT. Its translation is CASSLSGQGGTEAFF.

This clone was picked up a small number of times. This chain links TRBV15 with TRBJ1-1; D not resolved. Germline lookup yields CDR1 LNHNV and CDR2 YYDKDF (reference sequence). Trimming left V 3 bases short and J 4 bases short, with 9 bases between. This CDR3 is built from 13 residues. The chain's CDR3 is CATSSEVGTEAFF. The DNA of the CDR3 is TGTGCCACCAGCAGTGAGGTGGGCACTGAAGCTTTCTTT.

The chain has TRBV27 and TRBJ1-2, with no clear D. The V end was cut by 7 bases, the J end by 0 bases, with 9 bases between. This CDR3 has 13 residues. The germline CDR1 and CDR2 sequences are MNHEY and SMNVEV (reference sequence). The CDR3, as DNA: TGTGCCAGCACATCTACAGCTAACTATGGCTACACCTTC. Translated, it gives CASTSTANYGYTF.

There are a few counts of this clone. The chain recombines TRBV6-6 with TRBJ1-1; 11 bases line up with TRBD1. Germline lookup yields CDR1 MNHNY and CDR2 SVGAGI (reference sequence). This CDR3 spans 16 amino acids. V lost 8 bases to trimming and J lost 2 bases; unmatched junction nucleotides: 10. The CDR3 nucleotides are TGTGCCAGCTTCTGGACAGGGGGCGCGGGAAACACTGAAGCTTTCTTT. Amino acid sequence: CASFWTGGAGNTEAFF.

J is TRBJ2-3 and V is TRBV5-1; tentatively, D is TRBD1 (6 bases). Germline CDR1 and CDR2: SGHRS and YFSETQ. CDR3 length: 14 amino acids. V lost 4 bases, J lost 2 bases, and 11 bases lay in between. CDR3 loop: CASSAGEYTDTQYF. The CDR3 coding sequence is TGCGCCAGCAGCGCAGGGGAGTACACAGATACGCAGTATTTT.

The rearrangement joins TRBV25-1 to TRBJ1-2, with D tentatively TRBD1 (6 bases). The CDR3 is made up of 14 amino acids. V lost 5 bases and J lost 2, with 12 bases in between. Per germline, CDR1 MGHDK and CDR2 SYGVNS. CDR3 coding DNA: TGTGCCAGCAGTTTACCGGGACAAAACTATGGCTACACCTTC. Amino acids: CASSLPGQNYGYTF.

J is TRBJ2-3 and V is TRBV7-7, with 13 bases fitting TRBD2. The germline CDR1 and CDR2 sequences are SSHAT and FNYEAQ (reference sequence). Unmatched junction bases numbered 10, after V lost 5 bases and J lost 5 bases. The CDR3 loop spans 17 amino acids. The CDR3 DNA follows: TGTGCCAGCAGCCCCGGGACTAGCGGGGACCGGAGAGATACGCAGTATTTT. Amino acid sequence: CASSPGTSGDRRDTQYF.